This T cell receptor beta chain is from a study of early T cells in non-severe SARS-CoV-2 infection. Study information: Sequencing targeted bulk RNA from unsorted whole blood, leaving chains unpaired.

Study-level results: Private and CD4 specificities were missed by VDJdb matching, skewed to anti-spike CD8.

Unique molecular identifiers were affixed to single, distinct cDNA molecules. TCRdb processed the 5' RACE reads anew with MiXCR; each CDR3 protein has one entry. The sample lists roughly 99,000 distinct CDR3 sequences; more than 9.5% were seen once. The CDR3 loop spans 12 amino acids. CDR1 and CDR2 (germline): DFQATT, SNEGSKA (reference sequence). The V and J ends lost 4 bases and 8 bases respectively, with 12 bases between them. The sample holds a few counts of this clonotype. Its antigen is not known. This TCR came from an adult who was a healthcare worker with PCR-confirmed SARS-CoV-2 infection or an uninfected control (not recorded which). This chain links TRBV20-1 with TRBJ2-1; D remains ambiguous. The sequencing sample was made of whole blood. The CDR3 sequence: CSANGLLHEQFF. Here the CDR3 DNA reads TGCAGTGCTAACGGCCTTCTCCATGAGCAGTTCTTC.